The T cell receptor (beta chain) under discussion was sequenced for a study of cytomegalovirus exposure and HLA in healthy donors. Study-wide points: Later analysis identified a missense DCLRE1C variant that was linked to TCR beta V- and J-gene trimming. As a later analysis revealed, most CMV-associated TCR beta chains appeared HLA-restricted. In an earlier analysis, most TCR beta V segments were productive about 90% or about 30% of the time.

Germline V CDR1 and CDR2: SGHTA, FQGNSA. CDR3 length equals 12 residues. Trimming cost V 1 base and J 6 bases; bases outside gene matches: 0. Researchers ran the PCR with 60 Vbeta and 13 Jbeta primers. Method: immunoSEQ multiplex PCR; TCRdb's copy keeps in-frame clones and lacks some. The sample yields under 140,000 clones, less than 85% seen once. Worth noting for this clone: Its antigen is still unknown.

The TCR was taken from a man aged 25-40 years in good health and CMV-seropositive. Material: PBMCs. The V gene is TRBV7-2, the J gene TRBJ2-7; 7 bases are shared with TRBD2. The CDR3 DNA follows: TGTGCCAGCAGCTTAGGCGGGGGCGAGCAGTACTTC. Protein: CASSLGGGEQYF.